This T cell receptor (beta chain) was recovered during a study of cytomegalovirus exposure and HLA in healthy donors. This CDR3 has 16 amino acids. Germline CDR1 reads SGHAT; CDR2 reads FQNNGV. V lost 3 bases and J lost 2, with 15 bases in between. The PCR ran on 60 Vbeta and 13 Jbeta primers. Using immunoSEQ multiplex PCR, the repertoire was profiled, and TCRdb retains in-frame clones only, with some absent. The sample holds 170,000 or so clones, roughly four fifths seen once. Source material: PBMCs. The receptor was isolated from a man aged 45 to 65 in good health and CMV-seronegative. The rearrangement joins TRBV11-2 to TRBJ2-3, with TRBD2 as a possible D gene (6 bases). This CDR3 reads CASSFGRGSTTDTQYF. CDR3 bases: TGTGCCAGCAGCTTCGGGCGGGGTAGTACCACAGATACGCAGTATTTT.